Below are 20 T cell receptor beta chains sequenced from a single sample in a study of early T cells in non-severe SARS-CoV-2 infection. Via MiXCR, TCRdb re-called the 5' RACE reads, giving one row per CDR3 protein. The profile shows roughly 69,000 distinct CDR3 sequences, more than 8% of them singletons. This sample comprised whole blood, obtained at baseline. All receptors come from an adult who was a healthcare worker with PCR-confirmed SARS-CoV-2 infection or an uninfected control (not recorded which).

This clonotype is classed as medium-sized (0.01 to 0.1%). This sequence joins TRBV28 and TRBJ2-7, with D perhaps TRBD1 (5 bases). This CDR3 region has 17 residues. Trimming took 2 bases from V and 0 from J, leaving 17 bases between them. Germline CDR1 is MDHEN and CDR2 is SYDVKM. The CDR3 is CASSLGKAWQGSYEQYF. CDR3 DNA sequence: TGTGCCAGCAGTTTAGGAAAAGCCTGGCAGGGCTCCTACGAGCAGTACTTC.

The chain is built from TRBV2 and TRBJ2-4, with D unclear. This CDR3 contains 14 residues. Per the germline V gene, CDR1 is SNHLY and CDR2 is FYNNEI. V lost 6 bases and J lost 8, with 17 bases in between. CDR3 amino acids: CASRPGPGTYIQYF. In nucleotides, the CDR3 is TGTGCCAGCAGACCCGGGCCGGGCACTTACATTCAGTACTTC.

The chain recombines TRBV13 with TRBJ2-5; the D gene is possibly TRBD1 (6 bases). V shed 5 bases and J shed 3 bases, with 10 bases lying between them. The CDR3 is 13 amino acids. The germline V gene has CDR1 PRHDT and CDR2 FYEKMQ (reference sequence). CDR3 protein: CASSTRTEETQYF. CDR3 nucleotide sequence: TGTGCCAGCAGCACAAGGACAGAAGAGACCCAGTACTTC.

This clonotype was observed a handful of times. The chain recombines TRBV3-1 with TRBJ2-1; TRBD2 aligns across 9 bases. Germline trimming cut 3 bases from V and 8 bases from J; bases unmatched to any gene: 17. Germline V gene lookup returns CDR1 LGHDT and CDR2 YNNKEL (reference sequence). This CDR3 has 18 residues. CDR3 region: CASSHSFPGLAYVYEQFF. The CDR3 nucleotides are TGTGCCAGCAGCCATTCCTTTCCGGGACTAGCTTATGTCTATGAGCAGTTCTTC.

This clonotype came up many times. V is TRBV3-1 and J is TRBJ2-1; D possibly corresponds to TRBD2 (6 bases). The ends were cut back, 4 bases at V and 9 bases at J, with 16 bases in the middle. The CDR3 is made up of 14 amino acids. The V gene's germline CDR1 is LGHDT and CDR2 YNNKEL (reference sequence). CDR3 DNA: TGTGCCAGCAGCCCTAGCGCCACAGACGGTGAGCAGTTCTTC. Translated, it gives CASSPSATDGEQFF.

The chain couples TRBV28 to TRBJ2-3; D unresolved. The CDR3 has 15 amino acids. Germline V gene sequence: CDR1 MDHEN, CDR2 SYDVKM. Deletions cut 8 bases from V and 0 bases from J, with 15 bases between. The CDR3 here is CASGSYRSSTDTQYF. CDR3 nucleotides: TGTGCCAGCGGATCGTACCGAAGTAGCACAGATACGCAGTATTTT.

This chain uses TRBV9 with TRBJ2-4, with a tentative D call TRBD1 (7 bases). Germline V gene lookup returns CDR1 SGDLS and CDR2 YYNGEE. The CDR3 has 14 amino acids. Trimming stripped 3 bases from V and 6 bases from J, with 13 bases between. The CDR3 DNA follows: TGTGCCAGCAGCGGGGCGGGACAGTTAAACATTCAGTACTTC. Its translation is CASSGAGQLNIQYF.

This clonotype was observed at least ten times. The chain joins TRBV7-2 to TRBJ2-7; unclear D gene. The V and J ends lost 5 bases and 2 bases respectively, with 13 bases between them. Germline CDR1 is SGHTA and CDR2 is FQGNSA. The CDR3 loop spans 14 amino acids. The chain's CDR3 is CASSPSGGPYEQYF. The DNA for the CDR3 is TGTGCCAGCAGCCCGTCGGGCGGCCCCTACGAGCAGTACTTC.

This clonotype occurred many times. The chain links TRBV20-1 to TRBJ2-3; maybe TRBD2 (6 bases). Germline values: CDR1 DFQATT, CDR2 SNEGSKA (reference sequence). This CDR3 has 14 amino acids. This chain's CDR3 is CSPLGGLSTDTQYF. CDR3 bases: TGCAGCCCCCTAGGAGGGCTGAGCACAGATACGCAGTATTTT.

This clonotype has a handful of counts. The V call is TRBV18, the J call TRBJ2-7, with no clear D. V was pared by 5 bases and J by 4 bases, with 12 bases between. The CDR3 length is 13 residues. Germline V lookup: CDR1 KGHSH, CDR2 LQKENI. The CDR3 DNA sequence: TGTGCCAGCTCAATGCCCGGCGGATACGAGCAGTACTTC. It codes for CASSMPGGYEQYF. Full variable domain (rest looked up from reference TRBV18 and TRBJ2-7): NAGVMQNPRHLVRRRGQEARLRCSPMKGHSHVYWYRQLPEEGLKFMVYLQKENIIDESGMPKERFSAEFPKEGPSILRIQQVVRGDSAAYFCASSMPGGYEQYFGPGTRLTVT.

In its sample, this clonotype was seen many times. The junction departs from germline at one end; a sequencing error may be responsible. The rearrangement uses TRBV12-3 or TRBV12-4 and TRBJ2-7; D is possibly TRBD2 (6 bases). The CDR3 has 13 residues. CDR3 in DNA: TGTGCCAGCAGGCGGGACGGCTCCTACGAGCAATACTTC. Its translation: CASRRDGSYEQYF.

V gene TRBV27 combines with J gene TRBJ2-2; D not resolved. The V end lost 3 bases, the J end lost 6 bases, and 8 bases lay between the germline ends. Per germline, CDR1 MNHEY and CDR2 SMNVEV (reference sequence). The CDR3 length is 13 residues. This chain's CDR3 is CASSFVQAGELFF. In nucleotides, the CDR3 is TGTGCCAGCAGTTTTGTTCAAGCCGGGGAGCTGTTTTTT.

This chain joins TRBV24-1 and TRBJ2-2; maybe TRBD2 (5 bases). V shed 5 bases and J shed 6 bases, with 9 bases lying between them. CDR1 is KGHDR, CDR2 SFDVKD, per germline. There are 13 residues in the CDR3. CDR3 bases: TGTGCCACCAGTGGAGGGCGGGCCGGGGAGCTGTTTTTT. Its translation is CATSGGRAGELFF.

The table lists this clonotype with many counts. The V call is TRBV5-4, the J call TRBJ1-6; 8 positions agree with TRBD1. Germline V gene data show CDR1 as SGHNT and CDR2 as YYREEE (reference sequence). Germline trimming cut 4 bases from V and 2 bases from J; bases unmatched to any gene: 8. The CDR3 covers 17 residues. DNA for the CDR3: TGTGCCAGCAGCAAACAATTACAGGGGGCCTATAATTCACCCCTCCACTTT. Encoded protein: CASSKQLQGAYNSPLHF.

The rearrangement links TRBV5-4 to TRBJ2-3; D is ambiguous. V gave up 4 bases and J gave up 1 base, with 7 bases separating them. This CDR3 region has 13 residues. CDR1 is SGHNT and CDR2 is YYREEE in the germline V gene (reference sequence). The CDR3 sequence is CASSPWGTDTQYF. CDR3 bases: TGTGCCAGCAGCCCATGGGGCACAGATACGCAGTATTTT.

This chain links TRBV9 with TRBJ2-5; possible D gene TRBD1, 5 bases. Germline V gene lookup returns CDR1 SGDLS and CDR2 YYNGEE. The V gene lost 0 bases and the J gene lost 2 bases, with 8 bases spanning the gap. This CDR3 region has 14 residues. CDR3 sequence (DNA): TGTGCCAGCAGCGTAGGACAGATGCAAGAGACCCAGTACTTC. This codes for CASSVGQMQETQYF.

The J gene is TRBJ2-1, the V gene TRBV4-1; no firm D call. V lost 3 bases and J 0 bases, leaving 9 bases between the germline ends. The length of the CDR3 is 15 residues. Looked up from germline, CDR1 is MGHRA and CDR2 is YSYEKL. For the CDR3, the DNA is TGCGCCAGCAGCCATTTTGTTGTCTCCTACAATGAGCAGTTCTTC. Protein product: CASSHFVVSYNEQFF.

The V and J genes are TRBV20-1 and TRBJ2-3, with unresolved D. The CDR3 is 15 amino acids. CDR1 and CDR2 from the germline V gene are DFQATT and SNEGSKA (reference sequence). V was clipped by 5 bases and J by 2 bases, with 17 bases between them. CDR3 DNA: TGCAGTGCTGTTGCCCTGCAGATCCTCACAGATACGCAGTATTTT. This codes for CSAVALQILTDTQYF.

This chain joins TRBV6-2 or TRBV6-3 and TRBJ2-7, with TRBD2 identical over 8 bases. Germline-derived CDR1 and CDR2 are MNHEY and SVGEGT. This CDR3 spans 14 amino acids. V shed 7 bases and J 3 bases; nucleotides not matched to a gene: 8. In DNA, the CDR3 is TGTGCCAGCAAGAGAGGTAGCGGGATCTACGAGCAGTACTTC. Its protein is CASKRGSGIYEQYF.

This clonotype was seen repeatedly, ten times or more. This chain links TRBV29-1 with TRBJ2-5, with D tentatively TRBD1 (6 bases). The CDR3 is 12 residues long. V gave up 3 bases and J gave up 11 bases, with 16 bases separating them. Germline V gene lookup returns CDR1 SQVTM and CDR2 ANQGSEA. This CDR3 is CSVDPGQDNQYF. The DNA for the CDR3 is TGCAGCGTTGATCCGGGACAAGACAATCAGTACTTC. Together with reference TRBV29-1 and TRBJ2-5, the CDR3 gives the full variable domain: SAVISQKPSRDICQRGTSLTIQCQVDSQVTMMFWYRQQPGQSLTLIATANQGSEATYESGFVIDKFPISRPNLTFSTLTVSNMSPEDSSIYLCSVDPGQDNQYFGPGTRLLVL.